A single sample is the source of the 32 T cell receptor beta chains below, sequenced in a study of blood T cell repertoires in COVID-19. Clones were read by immunoSEQ multiplex PCR, and TCRdb kept only the in-frame ones, dropping some. The sample yields approximately 220,000 clones, roughly 90% seen once. The specimen sequenced was peripheral blood. These receptors were obtained from a woman aged 45-60 years with acute or convalescent COVID-19.

V gene TRBV27 combines with J gene TRBJ1-6; no firm D call. V gave up 6 bases and J gave up 8 bases, with 14 bases separating them. From germline, CDR1 is MNHEY and CDR2 SMNVEV (reference sequence). The CDR3 length is 14 residues. CDR3 bases: TGTGCCAGCAGCCCATTCGGGAGGGATTCACCCCTCCACTTT. Protein sequence: CASSPFGRDSPLHF.

The table lists this clone with a few counts. CDR3: CASSQDSPSGGARNTQYF. CDR3 coding DNA: TGCGCCAGCAGCCAAGATAGTCCTAGCGGGGGGGCCAGGAATACGCAGTATTTT. This chain links TRBV4-1 with TRBJ2-3, with TRBD2 identical over 12 bases. This CDR3 is 18 amino acids long. Germline V lookup: CDR1 MGHRA, CDR2 YSYEKL. Trimming removed 0 bases from V and 7 bases from J; junction bases left unmatched: 11.

The V and J genes are TRBV7-2 and TRBJ2-5; 7 bases align to TRBD2. The ends lost 1 base at V and 1 base at J; junction bases unmatched: 6. Germline CDR1 reads SGHTA; CDR2 reads FQGNSA. This CDR3 spans 16 amino acids. The CDR3 loop is CASSLVLAGVQETQYF. In DNA form, the CDR3 reads TGTGCCAGCAGCTTAGTTCTGGCGGGAGTCCAAGAGACCCAGTACTTC.

This clone occurred once. The V gene is TRBV30, the J gene TRBJ2-1; 7 positions match TRBD2. The V gene end was trimmed by 2 bases and the J gene end by 9 bases; junction bases not matched to a gene: 7. The length of the CDR3 is 13 residues. Germline lookup yields CDR1 GTSNPN and CDR2 SVGIG (reference sequence). This CDR3 reads CAWSRSGTREQFF. Here the CDR3 DNA reads TGTGCCTGGAGTCGGAGCGGGACGCGTGAGCAGTTCTTC. The full variable domain, completed using reference TRBV30 and TRBJ2-1, is SQTIHQWPATLVQPVGSPLSLECTVEGTSNPNLYWYRQAAGRGLQLLFYSVGIGQISSEVPQNLSASRPQDRQFILSSKKLLLSDSGFYLCAWSRSGTREQFFGPGTRLTVL.

This sequence joins TRBV6-6 and TRBJ1-3; TRBD1 matches 9 bases. The CDR3 sequence is 16 residues long. Germline lookup yields CDR1 MNHNY and CDR2 SVGAGI (reference sequence). The J segment lost 5 bases and the V segment lost 2 bases, leaving 7 bases of the junction unmatched. CDR3 sequence: CASSYQQGAGRNTIYF. CDR3 sequence (DNA): TGTGCCAGCAGTTACCAACAGGGGGCGGGGAGAAACACCATATATTTT.

This rearrangement joins TRBV19 to TRBJ1-5; TRBD1 matches at 9 bases. V was pared by 3 bases and J by 2 bases, with 14 bases of the junction left unmatched. Germline CDR1 and CDR2: LNHDA and SQIVND (reference sequence). The CDR3 totals 19 residues. The CDR3 nucleotides are TGTGCCAGTAGTATGGAACGGGACAGGGCCTCCTTGGGCAATCAGCCCCAGCATTTT. It is translated as CASSMERDRASLGNQPQHF.

J is TRBJ2-7 and V is TRBV4-1; 9 nucleotides line up with TRBD2. CDR3 size: 15 residues. The V segment lost 4 bases and the J segment 3 bases; nucleotides outside the gene matches: 7. Germline CDR1 MGHRA, CDR2 YSYEKL. This chain's CDR3 is CASSPLAGADYEQYF. As DNA, the CDR3 is TGCGCCAGCAGCCCTTTAGCGGGAGCCGACTACGAGCAGTACTTC.

CDR3 sequence: CASSAQQGGTEAFF. In nucleotides, the CDR3 is TGTGCCAGCAGCGCGCAACAGGGTGGCACTGAAGCTTTCTTT. This chain uses TRBV7-6 with TRBJ1-1, with D tentatively TRBD1 (6 bases). This CDR3 is 14 amino acids long. Trimming took off 5 bases at V and 4 bases at J, with 14 bases between the two ends. From germline, CDR1 is SGHVS and CDR2 FNYEAQ.

With respect to this clone: Other DNA sequences in the same sample also yield this CDR3. V and J are TRBV7-9 and TRBJ1-4; possible D gene TRBD1, 5 bases. CDR1 is SEHNR, CDR2 FQNEAQ, per germline (reference sequence). The CDR3 is made up of 15 amino acids. The germline V and J ends were trimmed by 5 bases and 4 bases, with 14 bases remaining between them. The CDR3 spells CASSLAGDSNEKLFF. CDR3 nucleotide sequence: TGTGCCAGCAGCCTCGCGGGGGATAGTAATGAAAAACTGTTTTTT.

The rearrangement joins TRBV27 to TRBJ1-2; D is undetermined. Trimming cost V 0 bases and J 8 bases, with 10 bases left between them. Germline V gene lookup returns CDR1 MNHEY and CDR2 SMNVEV (reference sequence). The CDR3 runs to 13 residues. CDR3 DNA sequence: TGTGCCAGCAGTTTATCCTGGCAGTGGGGCTACACCTTC. Translating it yields CASSLSWQWGYTF.

V gene TRBV5-1 combines with J gene TRBJ2-5; TRBD2 matches at 14 bases. Per the germline V gene, CDR1 is SGHRS and CDR2 is YFSETQ. The V and J ends lost 6 bases and 5 bases, in that order; junction bases with no gene match: 9. The CDR3 totals 16 residues. In DNA form, the CDR3 reads TGCGCCAGCACAGGGACTAGCGGGGGAAAGGGGGAGACCCAGTACTTC. It encodes CASTGTSGGKGETQYF.

The CDR3 region has the DNA TGTGCCAGCAGTGAAGGAGGGTTTACATACTACAATGAGCAGTTCTTC. Translation gives CASSEGGFTYYNEQFF. This chain uses TRBV6-1 with TRBJ2-1; D is perhaps TRBD2 (5 bases). This CDR3 is 16 amino acids long. The germline CDR1 and CDR2 sequences are MNHNS and SASEGT. Trimming pared 1 base from V and 3 bases from J, leaving 13 bases between.

V and J are TRBV24-1 and TRBJ1-4, with D perhaps TRBD1 (6 bases). This CDR3 has 17 amino acids. Per the germline V gene, CDR1 is KGHDR and CDR2 is SFDVKD. Trimming pared 3 bases from V and 2 bases from J, leaving 15 bases between. Here the CDR3 DNA reads TGTGCCACCAGTGATGGGGGCAGGGGCTCGACTAATGAAAAACTGTTTTTT. It yields the protein CATSDGGRGSTNEKLFF.

The V and J genes are TRBV6-1 and TRBJ2-5, with D possibly matching TRBD2 (5 bases). Germline loops: CDR1 MNHNS, CDR2 SASEGT. CDR3 length: 16 residues. The V end was cut by 0 bases, the J end by 1 base, with 12 bases between. CDR3 region: CASSEARWEFQETQYF. The DNA for the CDR3 is TGTGCCAGCAGTGAAGCGAGGTGGGAGTTCCAAGAGACCCAGTACTTC.

The V and J genes are TRBV20-1 and TRBJ1-5, with D possibly matching TRBD1 (5 bases). This CDR3 comprises 14 residues. Germline V CDR1 and CDR2: DFQATT, SNEGSKA (reference sequence). Between the trimmed V and J ends, which lost 3 bases and 2 bases, there was a span of 11 bases. The CDR3 reads CSASVQGGNQPQHF. The CDR3, as DNA: TGCAGTGCTAGTGTCCAGGGCGGCAATCAGCCCCAGCATTTT.

The genes are TRBV9 and TRBJ2-7; 11 bases map to TRBD2. CDR1 SGDLS and CDR2 YYNGEE come from the germline V gene. CDR3 size: 14 residues. V lost 0 bases to trimming and J lost 6 bases; unmatched junction nucleotides: 2. In DNA, the CDR3 is TGTGCCAGCAGCGTAGGAGGACTAGCGGGCGAGCAGTACTTC. This codes for CASSVGGLAGEQYF.

V usage is TRBV5-1 and J usage is TRBJ1-2; D is uncertain. The germline V gene has CDR1 SGHRS and CDR2 YFSETQ. Trimming left V 0 bases short and J 7 bases short, with 16 bases between. The CDR3 covers 15 residues. CDR3 sequence reads: CASSLGEGSSTGYTF. In DNA, the CDR3 is TGCGCCAGCAGCTTGGGGGAGGGATCGTCGACTGGCTACACCTTC. Full variable domain (outside the CDR3, taken from reference TRBV5-1 and TRBJ1-2): KAGVTQTPRYLIKTRGQQVTLSCSPISGHRSVSWYQQTPGQGLQFLFEYFSETQRNKGNFPGRFSGRQFSNSRSEMNVSTLELGDSALYLCASSLGEGSSTGYTFGSGTRLTVV.

This chain joins TRBV7-2 and TRBJ2-1; D is possibly TRBD1 (6 bases). Trimming stripped 1 base from V and 9 bases from J, with 13 bases between. CDR3 length: 14 amino acids. Germline-derived CDR1 and CDR2 are SGHTA and FQGNSA. CDR3 nucleotide sequence: TGTGCCAGCAGCTTAGGGCAGGGGAGAGCTGAGCAGTTCTTC. Translation gives CASSLGQGRAEQFF.

V and J are TRBV30 and TRBJ1-6, with 7 bases fitting TRBD1. The CDR3 runs 16 residues. Germline V gene lookup returns CDR1 GTSNPN and CDR2 SVGIG (reference sequence). V was pared by 1 base and J by 0 bases, with 3 bases of the junction left unmatched. The chain's CDR3 is CAWSATGHSYNSPLHF. CDR3 nucleotides: TGTGCCTGGAGTGCGACAGGGCACTCCTATAATTCACCCCTCCACTTT.

The chain employs TRBV6-2 or TRBV6-3 and TRBJ2-1, with 12 bases aligning to TRBD2. The V gene's germline CDR1 is MNHEY and CDR2 SVGEGT. The CDR3 runs 20 residues. V lost 0 bases and J lost 0; bases outside the gene matches: 9. CDR3 sequence reads: CASSYSKLAGGKSSYNEQFF. As DNA, the CDR3 is TGTGCCAGCAGTTACTCGAAACTAGCGGGAGGCAAAAGCTCCTACAATGAGCAGTTCTTC.

The chain combines TRBV19 with TRBJ1-2, with D possibly matching TRBD1 (6 bases). Germline values: CDR1 LNHDA, CDR2 SQIVND (reference sequence). The CDR3 spans 16 residues. V lost 7 bases and J lost 2, with 20 bases in between. This chain's CDR3 is CASIQQGHLGNYGYTF. The CDR3 coding sequence is TGTGCCAGTATCCAACAGGGACACCTCGGGAACTATGGCTACACCTTC.

The chain joins TRBV6-2 or TRBV6-3 to TRBJ1-2; perhaps TRBD1 as D (6 bases). With 2 bases removed from V and 6 bases from J, the gap between germline ends came to 7 bases. The CDR3 loop spans 12 amino acids. CDR1 and CDR2 from the germline V gene are MNHEY and SVGEGT. The CDR3 is CASSYNRDGYTF. Here the CDR3 DNA reads TGTGCCAGCAGTTACAACAGGGATGGCTACACCTTC.

As regards this clone: At the DNA level, this CDR3 is encoded by other sequences in the same sample as well. This sequence joins TRBV6-5 and TRBJ2-7; 9 bases match TRBD2. The CDR3 runs to 15 residues. V lost 8 bases and J lost 1; bases outside the gene matches: 9. Germline V gene data show CDR1 as MNHEY and CDR2 as SVGAGI. CDR3 sequence (DNA): TGTGCCAGCTCGTACAGCGGGGGGCCATCCTACGAGCAGTACTTC. Its translation: CASSYSGGPSYEQYF.

The chain recombines TRBV27 with TRBJ2-5, with D perhaps TRBD2 (6 bases). Trimming took off 2 bases at V and 0 bases at J, with 13 bases between the two ends. CDR1 and CDR2 (germline): MNHEY, SMNVEV (reference sequence). The CDR3 is 16 residues long. In nucleotides, the CDR3 is TGTGCCAGCAGTTTAGGGGCGGGGAGGTACCAAGAGACCCAGTACTTC. It specifies CASSLGAGRYQETQYF.

The V gene is TRBV6-5, the J gene TRBJ1-2; D remains unclear. From germline, CDR1 is MNHEY and CDR2 SVGAGI. The CDR3 length is 15 residues. V lost 0 bases to trimming and J lost 5 bases, with 13 bases between them. The CDR3 sequence: CASSYSAGLSYGYTF. CDR3 coding DNA: TGTGCCAGCAGTTACTCGGCAGGACTAAGTTATGGCTACACCTTC.

The chain is built from TRBV19 and TRBJ2-7; TRBD1 agrees at 8 bases. CDR1 is LNHDA, CDR2 SQIVND, per germline (reference sequence). Unmatched junction bases numbered 10, after V lost 5 bases and J lost 4 bases. The CDR3 is 15 residues long. DNA of the CDR3: TGTGCCAGTAGTCCCAGGGGGCGAATCGGTTACGAGCAGTACTTC. Its translation is CASSPRGRIGYEQYF. Complete variable domain (other parts from reference TRBV19 and TRBJ2-7): DGGITQSPKYLFRKEGQNVTLSCEQNLNHDAMYWYRQDPGQGLRLIYYSQIVNDFQKGDIAEGYSVSREKKESFPLTVTSAQKNPTAFYLCASSPRGRIGYEQYFGPGTRLTVT.

The gene calls are TRBV2 and TRBJ1-6, with 7 bases fitting TRBD1. Germline loops: CDR1 SNHLY, CDR2 FYNNEI. This CDR3 region has 14 residues. The ends lost 5 bases at V and 9 bases at J; junction bases unmatched: 7. The CDR3 nucleotides read TGTGCCAGCAGTTCAGACAGGGTTGGTTCACCCCTCCACTTT. Its protein product is CASSSDRVGSPLHF. The full variable domain, with the rest looked up from reference TRBV2 and TRBJ1-6, is EPEVTQTPSHQVTQMGQEVILRCVPISNHLYFYWYRQILGQKVEFLVSFYNNEISEKSEIFDDQFSVERPDGSNFTLKIRSTKLEDSAMYFCASSSDRVGSPLHFGNGTRLTVT.

V is TRBV2 and J is TRBJ1-3; D gene uncertain. CDR1 is SNHLY and CDR2 is FYNNEI in the germline V gene. The CDR3 sequence is 16 residues long. V was pared by 7 bases and J by 0 bases, with 16 bases between. In DNA form, the CDR3 reads TGTGCCAGCAAGGACTATTTTTTTTCCTCTGGAAACACCATATATTTT. It is translated as CASKDYFFSSGNTIYF.

The gene calls are TRBV7-2 and TRBJ2-7, with 7 bases lining up with TRBD1. The CDR3 totals 14 residues. V gave up 5 bases and J gave up 2 bases; unmatched junction bases: 6. Germline V gives CDR1 SGHTA, CDR2 FQGNSA. CDR3 coding DNA: TGTGCCAGCAGCGCCGTGACAGGGACCTACGAGCAGTACTTC. It is translated as CASSAVTGTYEQYF.

This chain links TRBV7-2 with TRBJ2-7, with a weak D call TRBD1 (5 bases). CDR1 SGHTA and CDR2 FQGNSA come from the germline V gene. The CDR3 runs 21 residues. Trimming pared 0 bases from V and 0 bases from J, leaving 27 bases between. The CDR3 loop reads CASSLAKTPQGWGLSSYEQYF. CDR3 bases: TGTGCCAGCAGCTTAGCCAAGACTCCCCAAGGGTGGGGCCTTAGCTCCTACGAGCAGTACTTC.

J is TRBJ1-1 and V is TRBV14; a weak D match, TRBD1 (6 bases). Germline V gives CDR1 SGHDN, CDR2 FVKESK. V was clipped by 3 bases and J by 0 bases, with 14 bases between them. There are 16 residues in the CDR3. The CDR3 DNA reads as TGTGCCAGCAGCCAGTCAGGGGAAGGGATGAACACTGAAGCTTTCTTT. This sequence encodes CASSQSGEGMNTEAFF.

This chain links TRBV5-4 with TRBJ2-1; D call uncertain. Germline V gene lookup returns CDR1 SGHNT and CDR2 YYREEE (reference sequence). Trimming cost V 3 bases and J 9 bases, with 13 bases left between them. The length of the CDR3 is 13 residues. The CDR3 sequence: CASSSPSALEQFF. The CDR3 DNA is TGTGCCAGCAGCTCCCCCTCCGCGCTTGAGCAGTTCTTC.